Below, 20 T cell receptor beta chains from the same sample are listed, as sequenced in a study of PD-L1 blockade in urothelial cancer. The method was immunoSEQ multiplex PCR; TCRdb's version includes in-frame clones alone and lacks a portion of them. The sample consists of tens of thousands of clones, around nine tenths of them appearing once. Time point denoted: peripheral blood 6 weeks after treatment start. The sequencing used PBMCs, collected around atezolizumab (anti-PD-L1) treatment. Every receptor here comes from a woman in her fifties or sixties with urothelial cancer.

The chain links TRBV7-8 to TRBJ2-3; the D is unclear. Germline CDR1 and CDR2: SGHVS and FQNEAQ. Trimming left V 8 bases short and J 3 bases short, with 12 bases between. This CDR3 has 13 residues. The CDR3 sequence is CASAIVRTDTQYF. CDR3 bases: TGTGCCAGCGCCATCGTTCGGACAGATACGCAGTATTTT.

The chain joins TRBV2 to TRBJ2-7; unclear D gene. The germline V gene encodes CDR1 SNHLY and CDR2 FYNNEI. Trimming stripped 2 bases from V and 2 bases from J, with 7 bases between. The CDR3 runs 13 residues. The chain's CDR3 is CASSEQAAYEQYF. CDR3 DNA sequence: TGTGCCAGCAGTGAACAGGCAGCCTACGAGCAGTACTTC.

The genes are TRBV5-3 and TRBJ1-2; D is perhaps TRBD1 (6 bases). TRBV5-3 carries the ORF label, with uncertain function. This CDR3 is 14 amino acids long. V lost 1 base and J lost 7, with 14 bases in between. The CDR3 coding sequence is TGTGCCAGAAGCTTGAAGGGGGAAGCGAGTGGCTACACCTTC. This encodes CARSLKGEASGYTF.

The chain uses TRBV29-1 and TRBJ2-1, with TRBD1 identical over 10 bases. The CDR3 loop spans 14 amino acids. Looked up from germline, CDR1 is SQVTM and CDR2 is ANQGSEA. J lost 7 bases, V lost 7 bases, and 10 bases had no gene match. The CDR3 here is CSGAGTGAGNEQFF. The CDR3 nucleotides are TGCAGCGGAGCCGGGACAGGGGCGGGGAATGAGCAGTTCTTC.

The rearrangement links TRBV5-1 to TRBJ2-3; D possibly corresponds to TRBD2 (6 bases). This CDR3 is 17 amino acids long. V was pared by 0 bases and J by 2 bases, with 16 bases between. The germline V gene encodes CDR1 SGHRS and CDR2 YFSETQ. CDR3 sequence (DNA): TGCGCCAGCAGCTTGGGATGGACTACCTTGATCACAGATACGCAGTATTTT. Its translation is CASSLGWTTLITDTQYF.

V gene TRBV7-9 combines with J gene TRBJ2-1, with D uncertain. Trimming removed 6 bases at V and 7 bases at J, with 7 bases between. Germline CDR1 reads SEHNR; CDR2 reads FQNEAQ (reference sequence). The CDR3 has 11 residues. The CDR3 DNA sequence: TGTGCCAGCAGGCGTACGAATGAGCAGTTCTTC. It is translated as CASRRTNEQFF.

In its sample, this clone was seen a few times. J is TRBJ2-2 and V is TRBV5-4, with TRBD1 matching over 10 bases. The trim removed 2 bases at V and 7 bases at J, leaving 5 bases unmatched. The CDR3 covers 15 residues. The germline CDR1 and CDR2 sequences are SGHNT and YYREEE (reference sequence). CDR3 coding DNA: TGTGCCAGCAGCTTCCCGGGACAGGGGAACGGGGAGCTGTTTTTT. This codes for CASSFPGQGNGELFF.

This chain links TRBV7-2 with TRBJ1-1; 12 bases fit TRBD1. The V gene's germline CDR1 is SGHTA and CDR2 FQGNSA. With V trimmed by 5 bases and J by 1 base, 2 bases remained unmatched. The CDR3 runs 15 residues. CDR3: CASSTGQGANTEAFF. CDR3 nucleotides: TGTGCCAGCAGCACGGGACAGGGGGCGAACACTGAAGCTTTCTTT.

The genes are TRBV28 and TRBJ2-4; D is unresolved. Trimming pared 3 bases from V and 3 bases from J, leaving 9 bases between. The CDR3 extends over 14 amino acids. Germline lookup yields CDR1 MDHEN and CDR2 SYDVKM. CDR3 protein: CASSFQHSKNIQYF. The CDR3 DNA reads TGTGCCAGCAGTTTTCAGCACAGCAAAAACATTCAGTACTTC.

The chain couples TRBV28 to TRBJ2-2, with D possibly TRBD2 on 5 matching bases. The CDR3 runs 16 residues. Trimming removed 6 bases at V and 0 bases at J, with 14 bases between. Germline values: CDR1 MDHEN, CDR2 SYDVKM. CDR3 sequence (DNA): TGTGCCAGCAGCCCCTCGGGGTCAGCGAACACCGGGGAGCTGTTTTTT. Translating it yields CASSPSGSANTGELFF.

In nucleotides, the CDR3 is TGTGCCAGCAGCCAAGATCATGGTTCAGGGATGGTGGACATTCAGTACTTC. Protein product: CASSQDHGSGMVDIQYF. The chain is built from TRBV4-2 and TRBJ2-4, with a possible D match to TRBD1 (5 bases). The CDR3 has 17 residues. The germline V gene has CDR1 LGHNA and CDR2 YNFKEQ. Deletions cut 0 bases from V and 8 bases from J, with 20 bases between.

The chain uses TRBV6-1 and TRBJ1-1; D gene unclear. Germline lookup yields CDR1 MNHNS and CDR2 SASEGT. The V end was cut by 8 bases, the J end by 6 bases, with 10 bases between. The CDR3 runs to 11 residues. The DNA of the CDR3 is TGTGCCAGCGAGAAGAGGGCTGAAGCTTTCTTT. It encodes CASEKRAEAFF.

This clone showed up just a few times. V gene TRBV9 combines with J gene TRBJ2-1, with 11 bases identical to TRBD2. Germline CDR1 and CDR2: SGDLS and YYNGEE. J gave up 7 bases and V 2 bases, and 11 bases lay outside the gene matches. The CDR3 is 17 residues long. Here the CDR3 reads CASSVNPASGRTNEQFF. In nucleotides, the CDR3 is TGTGCCAGCAGCGTTAACCCTGCTAGCGGGAGGACTAATGAGCAGTTCTTC.

The chain joins TRBV7-2 to TRBJ1-2; maybe TRBD1 (5 bases). V was clipped by 5 bases and J by 2 bases, with 12 bases between them. This CDR3 is 14 amino acids long. Looked up from germline, CDR1 is SGHTA and CDR2 is FQGNSA. The CDR3 nucleotides read TGTGCCAGCAGCCCTGTACCAGGGAACTATGGCTACACCTTC. Translating it yields CASSPVPGNYGYTF.

The DNA of the CDR3 is TGTGCCAGCAGCTTCACAGGGAGAGGGACCGGGGAGCTGTTTTTT. Translating gives CASSFTGRGTGELFF. V gene TRBV11-3 combines with J gene TRBJ2-2; possible D gene TRBD1, 6 bases. Between the trimmed V and J ends, which lost 3 bases and 5 bases, there was a span of 13 bases. Germline V lookup: CDR1 SGHNT, CDR2 YENEEA. The CDR3 runs 15 residues.

This chain joins TRBV6-5 and TRBJ1-1, with TRBD1 as a possible D gene (5 bases). There are 15 residues in the CDR3. Trimming cost V 4 bases and J 1 base, with 13 bases left between them. The V gene's germline CDR1 is MNHEY and CDR2 SVGAGI. CDR3 region: CASSSHLGGNTEAFF. The CDR3 DNA is TGTGCCAGCAGTTCACACCTGGGGGGGAACACTGAAGCTTTCTTT.

The V and J genes are TRBV7-9 and TRBJ1-5, with a possible D match to TRBD1 (5 bases). The germline V and J ends were trimmed by 4 bases and 3 bases, with 16 bases remaining between them. The CDR3 is 16 amino acids. CDR1 is SEHNR, CDR2 FQNEAQ, per germline (reference sequence). CDR3 sequence reads: CASSSIISGSNQPQHF. CDR3 DNA: TGTGCCAGCAGCTCAATTATTTCAGGGTCCAATCAGCCCCAGCATTTT.

The CDR3 spells CASSVEPTAYGYTF. In DNA form, the CDR3 reads TGTGCCAGCAGCGTAGAGCCGACAGCCTATGGCTACACCTTC. The chain uses TRBV9 and TRBJ1-2; maybe TRBD1 (5 bases). Germline CDR1 SGDLS, CDR2 YYNGEE. V was shortened by 0 bases and J by 4 bases, with 10 bases between the two germline ends. This CDR3 is 14 amino acids long.

The rearrangement links TRBV5-4 to TRBJ2-1, with D perhaps matching TRBD1 (6 bases). The CDR3 has 17 residues. The germline CDR1 and CDR2 sequences are SGHNT and YYREEE (reference sequence). Trimming left V 0 bases short and J 4 bases short, with 17 bases between. The CDR3 nucleotides are TGTGCCAGCAGCTTGGCCGCACAGGGCAAACGTTACAATGAGCAGTTCTTC. This sequence encodes CASSLAAQGKRYNEQFF.

The chain uses TRBV6-5 and TRBJ2-1; unclear D gene. Germline V gene sequence: CDR1 MNHEY, CDR2 SVGAGI. V lost 2 bases, J lost 6 bases, and 11 bases lay in between. The CDR3 has 14 amino acids. The CDR3 here is CASSYVPEANEQFF. CDR3 DNA sequence: TGTGCCAGCAGTTACGTCCCAGAGGCCAATGAGCAGTTCTTC.